Listed below are T cell receptor beta chains from one sample, sequenced in a study of blood T cell repertoires in COVID-19. Sequencing used immunoSEQ multiplex PCR; TCRdb keeps in-frame clones, though not all of them. The profile shows a few hundred thousand clones, roughly nine tenths of them singletons. The material sequenced was PBMCs or T cells enriched from blood (not recorded which). These receptor sequences come from a human donor in a cohort exposed to, infected with or recovered from COVID-19 (not recorded which). The donor label of this sample is uncertain. Each CDR3 is given with its conserved first and last residue. The D gene is left open where the match is weak. The size of a clone is reported for some rows only, either as once, few or many, or as a class for expanded clones.

clone_size	v_call	d_call	cdr3_aa
.	TRBV29-1	TRBD1	CSVSQGARSDTQYF
.	TRBV10-2	.	CASSEVGGNTEAFF
.	TRBV2	.	CASSGLRNTEAFF
.	TRBV5-6	TRBD1	CASSWGQGLNTEAFF
.	TRBV24-1	TRBD1	CATSDFWQGANQPQHF
.	TRBV7-9	.	CASSLQGRRNYEQYF
.	TRBV3-1/TRBV3-2	TRBD1	CASSPGTGRYNEQFF
.	TRBV6-4	TRBD1	CASSRDRVSEQYF
.	TRBV29-1	TRBD1	CSPYPHQGVNTEAFF
.	TRBV6-5	.	CASIPDGADTQYF
.	TRBV19	.	CASSLPGGANEKLFF
.	TRBV19	.	CASFARNYGYTF
once	TRBV5-6	.	CASSLAGAAFF
.	TRBV4-3	.	CASSQGPRRPYGYTF
.	TRBV7-8	TRBD2	CASSLFRTSGEKGTGELFF
.	TRBV5-6	.	CASSSGGSGEKLFF
.	TRBV4-1	TRBD1	CASSGGQQETQYF
.	TRBV30	.	CAWSFSSNQPQHF
.	TRBV19	TRBD1	CASSPWDRWRGTEAFF
few	TRBV7-7	.	CASSPPEGVVNQPQHF
.	TRBV2	TRBD1	CASSIRGGFTEAFF
many	TRBV19	.	CASSIWSFSQPQHF
.	TRBV6-4	TRBD1	CASRGDRMNTEAFF
.	TRBV19	.	CASSSTAAGEQYF
.	TRBV18	.	CASSQDTGLNQPQHF
few	TRBV6-5	.	CASSSYSGDSNQPQHF
once	TRBV7-9	TRBD1	CASSKRRGRGTEAFF
.	TRBV3-1/TRBV3-2	TRBD1	CASSRGTGSNYGYTF
.	TRBV30	TRBD2	CAWRGPSGGPQETQYF
.	TRBV9	.	CASSVGGGVRSSGNTIYF
.	TRBV7-2	.	CASSYYGGGTNTEAFF
.	TRBV10-3	TRBD2	CAISESVAGGLRDTQYF
.	TRBV15	.	CATSSTGKARILEETQYF
.	TRBV11-3	TRBD1	CASSRGQGGADTQYF